The 17 T cell receptor beta chains below come from one sample, sequenced in a study of blood T cell repertoires in COVID-19 (dated by TCRdb to the early 2020s). The library was made by the immunoSEQ multiplex PCR assay. TCRdb limited this immuneACCESS table to in-frame rearrangements with V and J called. A share of clones is missing; checked studies link under half to unresolved V genes, and the rest is unexplained. Recorded for this sample are over 130,000 clones; 88% of them occurred a single time. The ten largest make up about 10% of the sample. The sequenced sample consisted of peripheral blood. The receptors shown here come from a man aged 55 to 70 with active or convalescent COVID-19.

The genes are TRBV24-1 and TRBJ2-3, with 8 bases matching TRBD1. V lost 4 bases, J lost 1 base, and 9 bases stayed unmatched. Germline V gene data show CDR1 as KGHDR and CDR2 as SFDVKD. This CDR3 has 17 residues. The CDR3 is CATSEAQGAGGTDTQYF. The CDR3 coding sequence is TGTGCCACCAGTGAGGCTCAGGGGGCTGGTGGCACAGATACGCAGTATTTT.

V gene TRBV12-5 combines with J gene TRBJ1-5; weak D call: TRBD1 (5 bases). Trimming removed 0 bases at V and 2 bases at J, with 11 bases between. The CDR3 is 16 amino acids. Germline loops: CDR1 LGHNT, CDR2 FRNRAP. The CDR3 protein is CASGLVGGWGNQPQHF. The CDR3 nucleotides are TGTGCTAGTGGTTTGGTTGGGGGGTGGGGCAATCAGCCCCAGCATTTT.

This chain uses TRBV15 with TRBJ1-5, with D perhaps matching TRBD1 (6 bases). V lost 0 bases and J lost 6, with 9 bases in between. Germline loops: CDR1 LNHNV, CDR2 YYDKDF (reference sequence). This CDR3 contains 14 residues. CDR3 amino acids: CATSRDRGRQPQHF. The DNA for the CDR3 is TGTGCCACCAGCAGAGACAGGGGTCGTCAGCCCCAGCATTTT.

The V and J genes are TRBV5-1 and TRBJ2-1, with TRBD2 identical over 13 bases. Looked up from germline, CDR1 is SGHRS and CDR2 is YFSETQ. The CDR3 runs to 16 residues. V was clipped by 3 bases and J by 7 bases; unmatched bases: 7. CDR3 sequence: CASSSQLAGGFNEQFF. The CDR3, as DNA: TGCGCCAGCAGCTCCCAACTAGCGGGAGGGTTTAATGAGCAGTTCTTC.

The CDR3 DNA reads TGTGCCAGCAGCTCCGGGTATGGCTACACCTTC. Its translation: CASSSGYGYTF. The chain is built from TRBV12-3 or TRBV12-4 and TRBJ1-2, with D unclear. V was trimmed by 6 bases and J by 5 bases, leaving 7 bases between them. The CDR3 is made up of 11 amino acids.

The V and J genes are TRBV4-2 and TRBJ2-5; D is undetermined. The CDR3 sequence is 14 residues long. V gave up 0 bases and J gave up 2 bases, with 7 bases separating them. Germline CDR1 and CDR2: LGHNA and YNFKEQ. CDR3 nucleotide sequence: TGTGCCAGCAGCCAAGATGGTCAGCAAGAGACCCAGTACTTC. Translating gives CASSQDGQQETQYF.

CDR3 sequence reads: CASSSWTANSYEQYF. The DNA for the CDR3 is TGTGCCAGCAGTTCCTGGACTGCGAACTCCTACGAGCAGTACTTC. The chain links TRBV27 to TRBJ2-7, with D tentatively TRBD2 (5 bases). The CDR3 has 15 residues. Germline CDR1 reads MNHEY; CDR2 reads SMNVEV (reference sequence). V was shortened by 4 bases and J by 0 bases, with 13 bases between the two germline ends.

The chain employs TRBV29-1 and TRBJ1-1; 8 bases line up with TRBD1. Looked up from germline, CDR1 is SQVTM and CDR2 is ANQGSEA. V trimming: 5 bases; J trimming: 0 bases; junction bases outside the gene matches: 8. The CDR3 sequence is 15 residues long. This chain's CDR3 is CSVPGQASLNTEAFF. Here the CDR3 DNA reads TGCAGCGTTCCGGGACAGGCGTCCTTGAACACTGAAGCTTTCTTT.

The V call is TRBV18, the J call TRBJ2-7; 7 nucleotides match TRBD2. This CDR3 is built from 13 residues. The ends lost 5 bases at V and 0 bases at J; junction bases unmatched: 1. The V gene's germline CDR1 is KGHSH and CDR2 LQKENI. The CDR3 protein is CASSRTSSYEQYF. CDR3 coding DNA: TGTGCCAGCTCAAGGACTAGCTCCTACGAGCAGTACTTC.

The rearrangement joins TRBV7-6 to TRBJ2-1; maybe TRBD2 (6 bases). Trimming cost V 6 bases and J 0 bases, with 15 bases left between them. The CDR3 has 16 residues. Looked up from germline, CDR1 is SGHVS and CDR2 is FNYEAQ. The CDR3 reads CASSFPGGSSYNEQFF. The DNA for the CDR3 is TGTGCCAGCAGTTTCCCCGGGGGTAGCTCCTACAATGAGCAGTTCTTC.

V is TRBV3-1 (or the pseudogene TRBV3-2) and J is TRBJ1-5, with D possibly matching TRBD1 (5 bases). Germline CDR1 and CDR2: LGHDT and YNNKEL (reference sequence). V shed 7 bases and J shed 3 bases, with 10 bases lying between them. The CDR3 consists of 13 residues. DNA of the CDR3: TGTGCCAGCAACGGGGGGGACAATCAGCCCCAGCATTTT. This gives the protein CASNGGDNQPQHF.

The chain uses TRBV29-1 and TRBJ2-7; perhaps TRBD1 as D (6 bases). The V end was cut by 6 bases, the J end by 0 bases, with 15 bases between. CDR3 size: 14 residues. Per the germline V gene, CDR1 is SQVTM and CDR2 is ANQGSEA. Here the CDR3 DNA reads TGCAGCGTAGGTACAGGGATCTACTCCTACGAGCAGTACTTC. Protein product: CSVGTGIYSYEQYF.

The V and J genes are TRBV5-1 and TRBJ2-5, with TRBD2 matching over 15 bases. J gave up 8 bases and V 3 bases, and 5 bases lay outside the gene matches. CDR1 is SGHRS and CDR2 is YFSETQ in the germline V gene. This CDR3 is 15 amino acids long. Here the CDR3 reads CASSSGLAGGATQYF. The CDR3 DNA sequence: TGCGCCAGCAGCTCGGGACTAGCGGGGGGCGCTACCCAGTACTTC.

The V call is TRBV28, the J call TRBJ1-3; no reliable D call. With 7 bases removed from V and 5 bases from J, the gap between germline ends came to 12 bases. The CDR3 spans 13 residues. Per the germline V gene, CDR1 is MDHEN and CDR2 is SYDVKM. The CDR3 region is CASTARSRNTIYF. In DNA, the CDR3 is TGTGCCAGCACCGCTAGGAGCAGAAACACCATATATTTT.

The gene calls are TRBV28 and TRBJ2-5; 8 nucleotides align to TRBD1. The CDR3 extends over 16 amino acids. Germline lookup yields CDR1 MDHEN and CDR2 SYDVKM. V dropped 5 bases and J dropped 0; count of bases not matched to a gene: 8. CDR3 DNA: TGTGCCAGCAGTCCCGGACAGGGCATGTACCAAGAGACCCAGTACTTC. It specifies CASSPGQGMYQETQYF.

This chain joins TRBV5-4 and TRBJ2-5; D is perhaps TRBD2 (6 bases). Germline loops: CDR1 SGHNT, CDR2 YYREEE (reference sequence). Trimming left V 0 bases short and J 2 bases short, with 8 bases between. The CDR3 is 14 amino acids. The CDR3 loop is CASSLAGRQETQYF. CDR3 in DNA: TGTGCCAGCAGCTTGGCAGGGAGGCAAGAGACCCAGTACTTC.

J is TRBJ2-5 and V is TRBV19, with 14 bases that match TRBD2. Germline V gene lookup returns CDR1 LNHDA and CDR2 SQIVND (reference sequence). CDR3 length: 18 amino acids. Trimming removed 4 bases from V and 2 bases from J; junction bases left unmatched: 9. DNA of the CDR3: TGTGCCAGTAGTACCGGGACTAGCGGGAGACCCGCACAAGAGACCCAGTACTTC. Translation gives CASSTGTSGRPAQETQYF. The full variable domain, rest sourced from reference TRBV19 and TRBJ2-5, is DGGITQSPKYLFRKEGQNVTLSCEQNLNHDAMYWYRQDPGQGLRLIYYSQIVNDFQKGDIAEGYSVSREKKESFPLTVTSAQKNPTAFYLCASSTGTSGRPAQETQYFGPGTRLLVL.